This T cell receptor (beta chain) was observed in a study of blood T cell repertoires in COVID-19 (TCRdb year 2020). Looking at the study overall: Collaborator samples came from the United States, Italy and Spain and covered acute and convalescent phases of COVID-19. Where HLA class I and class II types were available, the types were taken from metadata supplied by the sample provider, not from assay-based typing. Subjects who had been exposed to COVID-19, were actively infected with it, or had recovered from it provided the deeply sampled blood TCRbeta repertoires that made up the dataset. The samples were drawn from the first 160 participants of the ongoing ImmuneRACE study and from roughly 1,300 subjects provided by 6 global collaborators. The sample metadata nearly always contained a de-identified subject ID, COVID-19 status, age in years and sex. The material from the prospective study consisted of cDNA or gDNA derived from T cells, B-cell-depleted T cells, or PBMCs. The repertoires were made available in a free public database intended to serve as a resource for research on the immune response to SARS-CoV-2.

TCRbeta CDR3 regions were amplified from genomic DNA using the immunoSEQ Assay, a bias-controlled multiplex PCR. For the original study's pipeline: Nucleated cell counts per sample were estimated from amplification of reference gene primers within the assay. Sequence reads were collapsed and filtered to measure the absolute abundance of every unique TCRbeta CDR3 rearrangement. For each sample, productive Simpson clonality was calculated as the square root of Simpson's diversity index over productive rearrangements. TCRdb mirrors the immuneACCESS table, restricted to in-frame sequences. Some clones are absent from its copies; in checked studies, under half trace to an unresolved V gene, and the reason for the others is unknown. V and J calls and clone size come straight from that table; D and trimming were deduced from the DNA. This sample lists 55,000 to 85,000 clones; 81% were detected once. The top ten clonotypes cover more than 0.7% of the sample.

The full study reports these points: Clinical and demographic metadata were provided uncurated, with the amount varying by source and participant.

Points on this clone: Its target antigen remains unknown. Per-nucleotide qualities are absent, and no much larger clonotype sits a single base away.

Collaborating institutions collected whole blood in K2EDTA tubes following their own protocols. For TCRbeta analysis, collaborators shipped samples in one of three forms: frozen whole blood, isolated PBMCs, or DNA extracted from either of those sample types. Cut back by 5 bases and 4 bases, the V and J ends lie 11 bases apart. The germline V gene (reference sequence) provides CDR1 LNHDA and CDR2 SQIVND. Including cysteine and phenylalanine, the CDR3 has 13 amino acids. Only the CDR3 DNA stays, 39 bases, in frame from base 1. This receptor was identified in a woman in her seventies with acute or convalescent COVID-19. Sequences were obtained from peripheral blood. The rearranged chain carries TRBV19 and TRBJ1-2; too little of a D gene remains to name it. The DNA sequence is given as TGTGCCAGTAGTCCAGAACAACGCTATGGCTACACCTTC. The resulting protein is CASSPEQRYGYTF.